The 18 T cell receptor beta chains reported below all come from one sample, sequenced in a study of blood T cell repertoires in COVID-19. Assay: immunoSEQ multiplex PCR; the TCRdb copy retains only in-frame clones and omits some. The sample contains about 220,000 clones, 65% to 85% of which appear only once. Sequenced material: peripheral blood. These receptors originate from a human donor in a cohort sampled during active COVID-19.

A word on this clone: Other DNA variants within this sample encode the same CDR3. The CDR3 sequence is CASSLRQGDGYTF. The DNA of the CDR3 is TGTGCCAGCAGCTTGCGACAGGGCGATGGCTACACCTTC. The J gene is TRBJ1-2, the V gene TRBV5-6; 7 bases fit TRBD1. This CDR3 comprises 13 residues. Trimming at V came to 1 base and at J to 6 bases, leaving 3 bases not matched to a gene. Germline CDR1 and CDR2: SGHDT and YYEEEE. Using reference TRBV5-6 and TRBJ1-2 for the parts outside the CDR3, the full variable domain is DAGVTQSPTHLIKTRGQQVTLRCSPKSGHDTVSWYQQALGQGPQFIFQYYEEEERQRGNFPDRFSGHQFPNYSSELNVNALLLGDSALYLCASSLRQGDGYTFGSGTRLTVV.

This clone occurred once. This chain uses TRBV5-1 with TRBJ1-1, with a possible D match to TRBD1 (6 bases). Germline-derived CDR1 and CDR2 are SGHRS and YFSETQ. The CDR3 contains 15 residues. Trimming took off 0 bases at V and 4 bases at J, with 13 bases between the two ends. DNA for the CDR3: TGCGCCAGCAGCTTGGCGGCAGGGGTGGGCACTGAAGCTTTCTTT. Protein product: CASSLAAGVGTEAFF.

V and J are TRBV19 and TRBJ2-1, with D possibly TRBD2 on 5 matching bases. Germline loops: CDR1 LNHDA, CDR2 SQIVND (reference sequence). The CDR3 contains 15 residues. Trimming pared 5 bases from V and 3 bases from J, leaving 14 bases between. In DNA, the CDR3 is TGTGCCAGTAGTCCCCAGGAGGAGGACTACAATGAGCAGTTCTTC. It specifies CASSPQEEDYNEQFF.

The chain couples TRBV19 to TRBJ1-2; D is unresolved. V lost 4 bases and J lost 0, with 3 bases in between. The CDR3 runs to 12 residues. Germline CDR1 reads LNHDA; CDR2 reads SQIVND (reference sequence). The CDR3 region is CASSTTNYGYTF. CDR3 in DNA: TGTGCCAGTAGTACAACTAACTATGGCTACACCTTC.

V and J are TRBV29-1 and TRBJ1-2; D uncertain. CDR3 size: 14 residues. V was clipped by 4 bases and J by 2 bases, with 14 bases between them. Germline lookup yields CDR1 SQVTM and CDR2 ANQGSEA. The DNA for the CDR3 is TGCAGCGTTGTTTCGTACCAGGCAAACTATGGCTACACCTTC. Translated: CSVVSYQANYGYTF.

The rearrangement uses TRBV6-5 and TRBJ1-2; D possibly corresponds to TRBD1 (5 bases). Trimming removed 11 bases from V and 7 bases from J, with 17 bases in between. Germline V gene sequence: CDR1 MNHEY, CDR2 SVGAGI. The CDR3 totals 12 residues. The CDR3: CAVREGLGGYTF. CDR3 nucleotides: TGTGCCGTCAGGGAGGGATTGGGTGGCTACACCTTC.

V is TRBV28 and J is TRBJ2-2; weak D call: TRBD2 (5 bases). Per the germline V gene, CDR1 is MDHEN and CDR2 is SYDVKM. The CDR3 runs 15 residues. The ends were cut back, 6 bases at V and 6 bases at J, with 17 bases in the middle. The DNA for the CDR3 is TGTGCCAGCAGGACACCGGGGTACACCGCCGGGGAGCTGTTTTTT. Protein product: CASRTPGYTAGELFF. Using reference TRBV28 and TRBJ2-2 for the parts outside the CDR3, the full variable domain is DVKVTQSSRYLVKRTGEKVFLECVQDMDHENMFWYRQDPGLGLRLIYFSYDVKMKEKGDIPEGYSVSREKKERFSLILESASTNQTSMYLCASRTPGYTAGELFFGEGSRLTVL.

V and J are TRBV6-5 and TRBJ1-2, with D hard to call. V was cut by 7 bases and J by 0 bases, with 9 bases left in between. Germline V gene lookup returns CDR1 MNHEY and CDR2 SVGAGI. The CDR3 contains 13 residues. For the CDR3, the DNA is TGTGCCAGCAAAGAGCAAACTAACTATGGCTACACCTTC. This sequence encodes CASKEQTNYGYTF.

This chain uses TRBV6-6 with TRBJ1-6, with D hard to call. Between the trimmed V and J ends, which lost 4 bases and 5 bases, there was a span of 3 bases. Per the germline V gene, CDR1 is MNHNY and CDR2 is SVGAGI (reference sequence). The CDR3 totals 12 residues. The DNA of the CDR3 is TGTGCCAGCAGTTTCAATAATTCACCCCTCCACTTT. It yields the protein CASSFNNSPLHF.

The chain couples TRBV28 to TRBJ1-2, with a possible D match to TRBD1 (6 bases). Trimming stripped 7 bases from V and 3 bases from J, with 15 bases between. CDR3 length: 14 amino acids. CDR1 is MDHEN and CDR2 is SYDVKM in the germline V gene. In DNA form, the CDR3 reads TGTGCCAGCATCTCCGGGGGGGGCGACTATGGCTACACCTTC. Encoded protein: CASISGGGDYGYTF.

This clone was counted only a few times. J is TRBJ2-5 and V is TRBV6-2 or TRBV6-3, with D perhaps TRBD1 (5 bases). Per germline, CDR1 MNHEY and CDR2 SVGEGT. V was clipped by 2 bases and J by 0 bases, with 10 bases between them. The CDR3 is 15 amino acids. CDR3 loop: CASSYAGSHQETQYF. CDR3 in DNA: TGTGCCAGCAGTTACGCAGGGTCCCACCAAGAGACCCAGTACTTC.

A remark on this clone: Other DNA sequences in this specimen translate into the identical CDR3. The chain is built from TRBV18 and TRBJ2-3, with D possibly being TRBD1 (6 bases). Per germline, CDR1 KGHSH and CDR2 LQKENI. Trimming removed 3 bases from V and 3 bases from J, with 7 bases in between. The CDR3 loop spans 13 amino acids. In DNA, the CDR3 is TGTGCCAGCTCACCTAGGGGGACAGATACGCAGTATTTT. Translating it yields CASSPRGTDTQYF.

The chain is built from TRBV10-3 and TRBJ1-1; weak D call: TRBD1 (5 bases). Germline CDR1 is ENHRY and CDR2 is SYGVKD. Deletions cut 6 bases from V and 1 base from J, with 9 bases between. The CDR3 spans 13 residues. The DNA of the CDR3 is TGTGCCATCAGACGGGGGGAGAACACTGAAGCTTTCTTT. Translating it yields CAIRRGENTEAFF.

This rearrangement joins TRBV10-3 to TRBJ2-1; tentative D call: TRBD2 (6 bases). The V gene's germline CDR1 is ENHRY and CDR2 SYGVKD. The length of the CDR3 is 14 residues. Trimming removed 4 bases at V and 1 base at J, with 8 bases between. The CDR3 region has the DNA TGTGCCATCAGTGCGGCGGGGTCCTACAATGAGCAGTTCTTC. Translation gives CAISAAGSYNEQFF.

This rearrangement joins TRBV6-2 or TRBV6-3 to TRBJ1-1, with D unresolved. The CDR3 has 14 amino acids. Germline values: CDR1 MNHEY, CDR2 SVGEGT. V lost 6 bases and J lost 2, with 13 bases in between. CDR3 amino acids: CASSDLGLNTEAFF. The CDR3, as DNA: TGTGCCAGCAGCGATCTGGGCCTAAACACTGAAGCTTTCTTT.

V gene TRBV12-5 combines with J gene TRBJ1-1, with D possibly being TRBD1 (6 bases). The germline V and J ends were trimmed by 4 bases and 4 bases, with 13 bases remaining between them. The germline V gene has CDR1 LGHNT and CDR2 FRNRAP. The CDR3 is 14 amino acids. The CDR3 nucleotides are TGTGCTAGTGGTTCTCGAACAGGGCGCACTGAAGCTTTCTTT. It is translated as CASGSRTGRTEAFF.

This clone was observed a handful of times. V and J are TRBV9 and TRBJ1-3; D not resolved. Germline CDR1 and CDR2: SGDLS and YYNGEE. V was pared by 4 bases and J by 0 bases, with 20 bases between. The CDR3 consists of 18 residues. Here the CDR3 DNA reads TGTGCCAGCAGCCTGGAAGGAGGCAACTTTTTCTCTGGAAACACCATATATTTT. Translating it yields CASSLEGGNFFSGNTIYF. Filled out from reference TRBV9 and TRBJ1-3, the complete variable domain reads DSGVTQTPKHLITATGQRVTLRCSPRSGDLSVYWYQQSLDQGLQFLIQYYNGEERAKGNILERFSAQQFPDLHSELNLSSLELGDSALYFCASSLEGGNFFSGNTIYFGEGSWLTVV.

CDR3 coding DNA: TGTGCCAGCAGCTTAGGACAGGGCCATGGCTACACCTTC. Amino acids: CASSLGQGHGYTF. V usage is TRBV7-2 and J usage is TRBJ1-2; 7 bases agree with TRBD1. Trimming cost V 1 base and J 6 bases; bases outside gene matches: 2. Germline-derived CDR1 and CDR2 are SGHTA and FQGNSA. The CDR3 extends over 13 amino acids.